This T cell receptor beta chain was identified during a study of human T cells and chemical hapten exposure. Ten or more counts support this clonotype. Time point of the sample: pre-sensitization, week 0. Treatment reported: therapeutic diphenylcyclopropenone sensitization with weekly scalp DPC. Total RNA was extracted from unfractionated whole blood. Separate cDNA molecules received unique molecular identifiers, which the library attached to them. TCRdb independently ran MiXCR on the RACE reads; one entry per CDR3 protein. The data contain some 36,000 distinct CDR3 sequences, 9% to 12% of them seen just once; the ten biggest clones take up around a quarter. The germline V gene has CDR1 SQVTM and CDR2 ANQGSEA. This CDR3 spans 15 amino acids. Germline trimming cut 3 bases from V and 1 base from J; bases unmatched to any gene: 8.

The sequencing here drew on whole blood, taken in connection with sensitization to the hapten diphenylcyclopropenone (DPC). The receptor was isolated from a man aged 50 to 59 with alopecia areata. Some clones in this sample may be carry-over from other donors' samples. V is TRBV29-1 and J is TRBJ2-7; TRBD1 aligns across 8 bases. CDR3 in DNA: TGCAGCGTTGACCATGGGACAGGCGATTCCTACGAGCAGTACTTC. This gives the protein CSVDHGTGDSYEQYF.